The sequence of this T cell receptor beta chain was determined in a study of T cell changes during pregnancy in multiple sclerosis. Repertoires were generated with immunoSEQ multiplex PCR, while TCRdb's copy carries only in-frame clones and drops some. The sample has 60,000 to 85,000 clones; roughly 94% are singletons. The germline V gene encodes CDR1 SGDLS and CDR2 YYNGEE. With 6 bases clipped from V and 5 bases from J, the junction kept 7 bases outside the gene matches. The CDR3 runs 16 residues. The chain joins TRBV9 to TRBJ2-2; 13 positions agree with TRBD2. Specimen: peripheral blood, collected in the third trimester of pregnancy. The receptor's source is a female donor with multiple sclerosis, enrolled in a pregnancy study. CDR3 nucleotide sequence: TGTGCCAGCAACGGCGTGACTAGCGGGGGGACCGGGGAGCTGTTTTTT. The encoded protein is CASNGVTSGGTGELFF.